The present T cell receptor beta chain was sequenced within a study of human thymus T cells. Study-level findings and limits: Reports from related research described highly overlapping thymic repertoires among unrelated individuals. Gene usage for V and J segments appeared biased in thymic and blood repertoires.

V was clipped by 8 bases and J by 0 bases, with 14 bases between them. Germline-derived CDR1 and CDR2 are KGHSH and LQKENI. The CDR3 covers 15 residues. TCRdb keeps only in-frame clones here, not all; method: immunoSEQ multiplex PCR. The table lists under 150,000 clones, approximately 96% of them singletons. It was from resections taken during corrective heart surgery that the thymus tissue came. As to this clone: The antigen is not known.

What was sequenced was thymus tissue. The chain employs TRBV18 and TRBJ1-5; D perhaps matches TRBD1 (6 bases). This clonotype originated in a boy under three years old with a congenital heart defect but otherwise immunologically healthy. CDR3 amino acids: CASTAGGHSNQPQHF. CDR3 nucleotides: TGTGCCAGCACTGCCGGGGGCCATAGCAATCAGCCCCAGCATTTT.